The 8 T cell receptor beta chains below were found in one sample sequenced in a study of shared clonotypes between healthy human individuals. CD8 cells regarded as naive lacked CD45RO, were positively chosen for CCR7, and omitted terminally differentiated effector memory CD45RA+ cells. Here immunoSEQ multiplex PCR was the method, and the copy in TCRdb shows in-frame clones only, minus some. There are approximately 740,000 clones in the sample; 85% to 95% occur only once, and around 24% lies in the top ten. The material sequenced was naive CD8+ T cells sorted from blood. These receptors came from a man aged 25-45 years in good health.

The chain is built from TRBV27 and TRBJ2-1; D is unresolved. Between the trimmed V and J ends, which lost 10 bases and 0 bases, there was a span of 16 bases. The CDR3 spans 15 residues. CDR1 and CDR2 from the germline V gene are MNHEY and SMNVEV (reference sequence). The CDR3 loop is CATRVAPYSYNEQFF. The CDR3 DNA sequence: TGTGCCACCAGAGTGGCCCCCTACTCCTACAATGAGCAGTTCTTC.

This clone was seen just once. The gene calls are TRBV6-6 and TRBJ1-5; possibly TRBD1 for D (6 bases). The germline gives CDR1 MNHNY, CDR2 SVGAGI (reference sequence). The CDR3 contains 16 residues. Between the trimmed V and J ends, which lost 2 bases and 2 bases, there was a span of 13 bases. The CDR3 nucleotides are TGTGCCAGCAGTTACGCCGGGGCAGGGGGCAATCAGCCCCAGCATTTT. It yields the protein CASSYAGAGGNQPQHF.

The V gene is TRBV15, the J gene TRBJ2-3; 7 bases are a match to TRBD2. Germline trimming cut 0 bases from V and 4 bases from J; bases unmatched to any gene: 7. The CDR3 runs to 16 residues. In germline, CDR1 is LNHNV, CDR2 YYDKDF (reference sequence). The CDR3 DNA reads as TGTGCCACCAGCAGAGATCTTGCGGGAGCGGCAGATACGCAGTATTTT. Protein product: CATSRDLAGAADTQYF.

This clone has only one observation. The chain links TRBV10-2 to TRBJ2-5, with 9 bases matching TRBD1. The CDR3 has 16 residues. The ends lost 6 bases at V and 2 bases at J; junction bases unmatched: 10. CDR1 is WSHSY and CDR2 is SAAADI in the germline V gene. CDR3 in amino acids: CASRAQGAGPQETQYF. The CDR3 DNA reads as TGCGCCAGCAGGGCACAGGGGGCTGGTCCTCAAGAGACCCAGTACTTC.

The chain joins TRBV29-1 to TRBJ1-1; perhaps TRBD1 as D (6 bases). V was cut by 7 bases and J by 7 bases, with 19 bases left in between. Germline V CDR1 and CDR2: SQVTM, ANQGSEA. CDR3 length equals 13 residues. CDR3 DNA sequence: TGCAGCGGGACGACAGGAGGCCTGATTGAAGCTTTCTTT. It is translated as CSGTTGGLIEAFF.

This rearrangement joins TRBV4-1 to TRBJ1-4; D might be TRBD1 (5 bases). Germline loops: CDR1 MGHRA, CDR2 YSYEKL. The CDR3 extends over 16 amino acids. Trimming stripped 0 bases from V and 3 bases from J, with 11 bases between. The CDR3 region is CASSQDPGGANEKLFF. CDR3 nucleotides: TGCGCCAGCAGCCAAGATCCCGGGGGAGCTAATGAAAAACTGTTTTTT.

Note on this clone: Other DNA sequences in the same sample also yield this CDR3. The chain is built from TRBV7-6 and TRBJ2-7, with TRBD1 identical over 9 bases. The germline gives CDR1 SGHVS, CDR2 FNYEAQ. CDR3 size: 14 residues. V lost 5 bases, J lost 2 bases, and 4 bases stayed unmatched. The CDR3 DNA reads TGTGCCAGCAGCCCTGGGACAGGGACCTACGAGCAGTACTTC. Encoded protein: CASSPGTGTYEQYF. Together with reference TRBV7-6 and TRBJ2-7, the CDR3 gives the full variable domain: GAGVSQSPRYKVTKRGQDVALRCDPISGHVSLYWYRQALGQGPEFLTYFNYEAQQDKSGLPNDRFSAERPEGSISTLTIQRTEQRDSAMYRCASSPGTGTYEQYFGPGTRLTVT.

The chain combines TRBV7-9 with TRBJ2-1, with a possible D match to TRBD2 (6 bases). V gave up 7 bases and J gave up 4 bases, with 11 bases separating them. CDR3 length: 13 residues. The V gene's germline CDR1 is SEHNR and CDR2 FQNEAQ (reference sequence). CDR3 region: CASTSGGYNEQFF. The CDR3, as DNA: TGTGCCAGCACCTCTGGGGGGTACAATGAGCAGTTCTTC.